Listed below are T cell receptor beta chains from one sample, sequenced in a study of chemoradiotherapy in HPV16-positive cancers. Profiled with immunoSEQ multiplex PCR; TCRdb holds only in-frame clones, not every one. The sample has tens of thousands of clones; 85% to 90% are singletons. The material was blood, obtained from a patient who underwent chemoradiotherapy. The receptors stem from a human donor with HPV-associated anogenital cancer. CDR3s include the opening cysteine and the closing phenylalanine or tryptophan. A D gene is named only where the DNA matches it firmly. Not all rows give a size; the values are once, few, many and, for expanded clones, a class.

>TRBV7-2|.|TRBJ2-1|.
TGTGCCAGCAGCCCCCGGGACGGTCACAATGAGCAGTTCTTC
CASSPRDGHNEQFF
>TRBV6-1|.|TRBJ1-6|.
TGTGCCAGCAGTGAAGGGCAGATGAATCCACCCCTCCACTTT
CASSEGQMNPPLHF
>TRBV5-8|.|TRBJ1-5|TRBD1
TGTGCCAGCAGCTTGGCCGGGACAGAAGATCAGCCCCAGCATTTT
CASSLAGTEDQPQHF
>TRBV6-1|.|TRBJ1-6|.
TGTGCCAGCAGTGAACAGGACACCAATAATTCACCCCTCCACTTT
CASSEQDTNNSPLHF
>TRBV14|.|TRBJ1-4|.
TGTGCCAGCAGCCAAGACCGGGACATCTCCCTCGGAAAACTGTTTTTT
CASSQDRDISLGKLFF
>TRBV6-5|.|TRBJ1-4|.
TGTGCCAGCAGGGAGGGGACTATGCCTAATGAAAAACTGTTTTTT
CASREGTMPNEKLFF
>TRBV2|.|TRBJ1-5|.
TGTGCCAGCAGTGGCAGGGCGGTGGTTGCAAGTCAGCCCCAGCATTTT
CASSGRAVVASQPQHF
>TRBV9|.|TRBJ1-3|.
TGTGCCAGCAGCCCCCGATTCGGGAACACCATATATTTT
CASSPRFGNTIYF
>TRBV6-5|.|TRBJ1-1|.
TGTGCCAGCAGTCTACAGGGCATGAACACTGAAGCTTTCTTT
CASSLQGMNTEAFF
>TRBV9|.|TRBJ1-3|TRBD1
TGTGCCAGCAGCGCGACAGGGGGCGGCTCTGGAAACACCATATATTTT
CASSATGGGSGNTIYF
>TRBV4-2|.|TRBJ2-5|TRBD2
TGTGCCAGCAGCAAAGGACCCTCCTCTAGCGGGGGGGCTTCGGAGACCCAGTACTTC
CASSKGPSSSGGASETQYF
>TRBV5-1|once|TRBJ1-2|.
TGCGCCAGCAGCTCGGACGGGGGCGCGATGGGCTACACCTTC
CASSSDGGAMGYTF
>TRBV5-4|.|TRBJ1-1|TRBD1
TGTGCCAGCAGCTTACAGGGGCGCCGGGGCCCGGAAGCTTTCTTT
CASSLQGRRGPEAFF
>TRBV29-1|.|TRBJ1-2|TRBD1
TGCAGCGTTGAAGTCACACAGGGGGCAGGTGGCTACACCTTC
CSVEVTQGAGGYTF
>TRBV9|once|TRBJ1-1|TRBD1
TGTGCCAGCAGCGGAAATAACAGGGGGCTCATGAACACTGAAGCTTTCTTT
CASSGNNRGLMNTEAFF
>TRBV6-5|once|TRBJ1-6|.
TGTGCCAGCAGAAATACGGGGTTTAATTCACCCCTCCACTTT
CASRNTGFNSPLHF
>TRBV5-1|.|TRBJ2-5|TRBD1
TGCGCCAGCAGCCCAGGGGGCTCGGGAGAGACCCAGTACTTC
CASSPGGSGETQYF
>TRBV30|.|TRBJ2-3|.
TGTGCCTGGAGGCCCATCTTAGGCCCTAGCACAGATACGCAGTATTTT
CAWRPILGPSTDTQYF
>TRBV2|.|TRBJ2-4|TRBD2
TGTGCCAGCCGTTGGGGGGGATCGAAAAACATTCAGTACTTC
CASRWGGSKNIQYF
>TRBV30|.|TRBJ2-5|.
TGTGCCTGGAGTGTACTTGGGGGGGCCCGACAAGAGACCCAGTACTTC
CAWSVLGGARQETQYF
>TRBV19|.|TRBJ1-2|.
TGTGCCAGTAGTACGTCTCCCTCGGGGGCCGTGTATGGCTACACCTTC
CASSTSPSGAVYGYTF
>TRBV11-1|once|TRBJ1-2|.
TGTGCCAGCAGCTTAAGCCCCGGGGCGCAAAGTAACTATGGCTACACCTTC
CASSLSPGAQSNYGYTF
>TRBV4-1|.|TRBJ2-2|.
TGCGCCAGCAGCCAAGTCCTCAGCCTGGCTTATAGAAACACCGGGGAGCTGTTTTTT
CASSQVLSLAYRNTGELFF
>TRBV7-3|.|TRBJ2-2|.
TGTGCCAGCAGCCTCCGCCCCCCGGGACCTACTTACACCGGGGAGCTGTTTTTT
CASSLRPPGPTYTGELFF
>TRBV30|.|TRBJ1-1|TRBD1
TGTGCCTGGAGTGTTGGGGGGACAGGGGCTGAAGCTTTCTTT
CAWSVGGTGAEAFF
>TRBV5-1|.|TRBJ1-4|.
TGCGCCAGCAGCTTGTCCCCCACTCAAGGGGAAAAACTGTTTTTT
CASSLSPTQGEKLFF
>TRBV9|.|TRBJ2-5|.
TGTGCCAGCAGCGCCTTAGCCTCCTCAGAGACCCAGTACTTC
CASSALASSETQYF
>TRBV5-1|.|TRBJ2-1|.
TGCGCCAGCAGTTCCACAGGTCTCAGCTCCTACAATGAGCAGTTCTTC
CASSSTGLSSYNEQFF
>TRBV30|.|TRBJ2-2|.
TGTGCCTTGAATAGGAGGGGAAAGAACACCGGGGAGCTGTTTTTT
CALNRRGKNTGELFF
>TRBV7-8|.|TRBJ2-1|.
TGTGCCAGCAGCTTAGCGGGGAGCTCCTACAATGAGCAGTTCTTC
CASSLAGSSYNEQFF
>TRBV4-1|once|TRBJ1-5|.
TGCGCCAGCAGCCAAGATTGGGGCACGCAGCCCCAGCATTTT
CASSQDWGTQPQHF
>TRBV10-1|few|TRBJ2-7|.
TGCGCCAGCAGTGAGTGGAGGGACGGGTCCTACGAGCAGTACTTC
CASSEWRDGSYEQYF
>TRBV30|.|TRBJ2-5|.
TGTGCCTGGAGTGTCAGGGCTAGCGCTCTTATTCAAGAGACCCAGTACTTC
CAWSVRASALIQETQYF